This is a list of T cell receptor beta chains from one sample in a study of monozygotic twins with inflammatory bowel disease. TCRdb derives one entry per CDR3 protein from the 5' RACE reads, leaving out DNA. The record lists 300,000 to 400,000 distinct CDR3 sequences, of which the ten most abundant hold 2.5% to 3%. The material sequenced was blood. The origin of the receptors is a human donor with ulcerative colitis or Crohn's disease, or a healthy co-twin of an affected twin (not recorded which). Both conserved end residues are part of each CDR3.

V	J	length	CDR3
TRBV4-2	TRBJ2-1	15	CASRSGAGEYNEQFF
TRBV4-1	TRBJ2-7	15	CASSPGVGLVFEQYF
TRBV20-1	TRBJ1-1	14	CSARWAGMNTEAFF
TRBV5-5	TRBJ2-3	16	CASSSWGGLDTDTQYF
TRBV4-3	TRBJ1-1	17	CASSQDFHARMDTEAFF
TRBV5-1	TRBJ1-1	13	CASSFTRYTEAFF
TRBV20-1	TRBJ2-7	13	CSARDGGAYEQYF
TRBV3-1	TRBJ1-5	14	CASSQDRVDQPQHF
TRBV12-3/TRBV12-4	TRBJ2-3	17	CASYPTSGGSSTDTQYF
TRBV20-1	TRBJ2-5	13	CSARTTGAKTQYF
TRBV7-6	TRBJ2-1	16	CASRPTSGGTRDEQFF
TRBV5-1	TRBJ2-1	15	CASSLVVGGDNEQFF
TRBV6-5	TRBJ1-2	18	CASSYSVGTGARNYGYTF
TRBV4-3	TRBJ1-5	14	CASSQQDISQPQHF
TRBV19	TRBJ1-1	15	CASSIGTRSNTEAFF
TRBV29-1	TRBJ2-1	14	CSVRSQVDYNEQFF
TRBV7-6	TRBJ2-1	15	CASRLAGATDDEQFF
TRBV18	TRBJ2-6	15	CASSPGRAGANVLTF
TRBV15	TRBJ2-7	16	CATSSNPSGGNYEQYF
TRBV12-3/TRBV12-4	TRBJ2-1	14	CASSLGTRYNEQFF
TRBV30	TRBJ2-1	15	CAWSVQRSSYNEQFF
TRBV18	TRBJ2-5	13	CASSPGTQETQYF
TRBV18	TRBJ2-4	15	CASSPSGQARNIQYF
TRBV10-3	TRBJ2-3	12	CAIKEDGDTQYF
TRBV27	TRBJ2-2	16	CASSLGTGLNTGELFF
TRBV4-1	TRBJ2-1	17	CASSKEEGAPFYNEQFF
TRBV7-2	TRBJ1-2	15	CASSYTGIPNYGYTF
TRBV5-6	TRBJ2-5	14	CASSLTGAQETQYF
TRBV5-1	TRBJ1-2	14	CASSLRNNNYGYTF
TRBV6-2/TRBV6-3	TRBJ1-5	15	CASKRSEVRYQPQHF
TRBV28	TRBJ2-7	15	CASSLSGAAVYEQYF
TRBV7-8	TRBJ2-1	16	CASSSIAGVSYNEQFF
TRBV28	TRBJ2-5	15	CASSLRGLVGETQYF
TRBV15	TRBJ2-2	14	CATSPRPNTGELFF
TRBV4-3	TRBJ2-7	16	CASSQGLGGSDYEQYF
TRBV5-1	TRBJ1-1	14	CASSPSGGNTEAFF
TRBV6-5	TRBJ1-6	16	CASSSSPSSYNSPLHF
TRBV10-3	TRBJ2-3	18	CAISESRWTGDLTDTQYF
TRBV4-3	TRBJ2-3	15	CASSQDAAWGDTQYF
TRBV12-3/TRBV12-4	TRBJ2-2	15	CASSQGQLYPGELFF
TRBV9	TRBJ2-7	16	CASSVGGLGAVSEQYF
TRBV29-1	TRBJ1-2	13	CSVRPVTDYGYTF
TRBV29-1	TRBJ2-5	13	CSVGLTAQETQYF
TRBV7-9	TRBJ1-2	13	CASSLYNNYGYTF
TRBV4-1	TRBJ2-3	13	CASSPVGVYTQYF
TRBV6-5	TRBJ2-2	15	CASSYSGVNTGELFF
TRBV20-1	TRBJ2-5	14	CSARGWPSGETQYF
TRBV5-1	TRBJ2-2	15	CASSSQTQNTGELFF
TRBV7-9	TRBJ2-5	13	CAAERIVRETQYF
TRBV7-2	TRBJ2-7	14	CASSLAGQTGEQYF
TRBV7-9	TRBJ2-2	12	CATGQVTGELFF
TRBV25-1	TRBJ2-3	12	CASSHQPRTQYF
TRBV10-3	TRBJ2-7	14	CAISDGTGSYEQYF
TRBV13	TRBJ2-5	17	CASSLQRGERLQETQYF
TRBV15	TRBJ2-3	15	CATSRDSQSTDTQYF
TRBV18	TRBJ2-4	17	CASSPLSPQGGKNIQYF
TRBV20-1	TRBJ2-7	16	CSARDLRQGRTYEQYF
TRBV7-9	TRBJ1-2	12	CASTTAIYGYTF
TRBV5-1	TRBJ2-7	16	CASSLNFDRDHYEQYF